This T cell receptor beta chain originates from a study of blood T cell repertoires in COVID-19. The CDR3 sequence is 14 residues long. The germline CDR1 and CDR2 sequences are LNHDA and SQIVND (reference sequence). The ends lost 5 bases at V and 4 bases at J; junction bases unmatched: 1. The data were produced by immunoSEQ multiplex PCR, yet TCRdb's version contains in-frame clones alone and is incomplete. The table includes a few hundred thousand clones, about 82% detected once. The clonotype originates from a woman in her fifties or sixties with acute or convalescent COVID-19. The chain recombines TRBV19 with TRBJ2-2; 10 bases are a match to TRBD1. Source material: peripheral blood. The CDR3 sequence is CASSGTGVTGELFF. CDR3 DNA sequence: TGTGCCAGTAGTGGGACAGGGGTCACCGGGGAGCTGTTTTTT.